Listed below are T cell receptor beta chains from one sample, sequenced in a study of shared clonotypes between healthy human individuals. Using immunoSEQ multiplex PCR, the repertoire was profiled, and TCRdb retains in-frame clones only, with some absent. The sample consists of roughly 2,500,000 clones, 80% to 95% of them appearing once. The sample comprised naive CD4+ T cells from PBMCs. The receptor set was obtained from a man between 18 and 35 years old in good health. Some clones in this sample may be carry-over from other donors' samples. CDR3s include the opening cysteine and the closing phenylalanine or tryptophan. D genes are given only for firm matches. Rows may omit the clone size; those that give it use once, few, many or a size class.

>TRBJ1-4|TRBD1|few|TRBV2
CASTRQGGEKLFF
TGTGCCAGCACCCGACAGGGCGGAGAAAAACTGTTTTTT
>TRBJ2-5|NA|NA|TRBV5-4
CASSRDGETQYF
TGTGCCAGCAGCCGGGACGGGGAGACCCAGTACTTC
>TRBJ2-7|NA|NA|TRBV10-3
CAISQTTGTPLEQYF
TGTGCCATCAGCCAAACCACCGGGACCCCTCTGGAGCAGTACTTC
>TRBJ2-4|NA|NA|TRBV2
CASSEAWGEAKNIQYF
TGTGCCAGCAGTGAAGCGTGGGGGGAAGCCAAAAACATTCAGTACTTC
>TRBJ2-7|TRBD1|NA|TRBV27
CASRRWDSQSYEQYF
TGTGCCAGCAGAAGATGGGACAGCCAATCCTACGAGCAGTACTTC
>TRBJ2-5|NA|NA|TRBV28
CASSPQGTPETQYF
TGTGCCAGCAGCCCACAAGGGACACCAGAGACCCAGTACTTC
>TRBJ1-2|NA|NA|TRBV18
CASSARLLEEGYTF
TGTGCCAGCTCAGCAAGACTCCTCGAAGAGGGCTACACCTTC
>TRBJ1-2|NA|NA|TRBV6-1
CASSDAGVGNYGYTF
TGTGCCAGCAGTGACGCGGGCGTAGGTAACTATGGCTACACCTTC
>TRBJ2-7|NA|NA|TRBV7-9
CASRSTGQFSEQYF
TGTGCCAGCAGATCAACAGGACAGTTTTCCGAGCAGTACTTC
>TRBJ1-1|NA|NA|TRBV27
CASSFVRGPGWNTEAFF
TGTGCCAGCAGTTTCGTCCGCGGGCCAGGTTGGAACACTGAAGCTTTCTTT
>TRBJ2-5|NA|NA|TRBV7-9
CASSSRVPFQETQYF
TGTGCCAGCAGCTCCAGAGTTCCATTTCAAGAGACCCAGTACTTC
>TRBJ2-2|NA|NA|TRBV6-1
CASSEGGPVTGELFF
TGTGCCAGCAGTGAGGGAGGCCCTGTCACCGGGGAGCTGTTTTTT
>TRBJ1-1|NA|once|TRBV7-5
CVRSLKGQTEAFF
TGTGTCAGAAGCTTAAAGGGGCAGACTGAAGCTTTCTTT
>TRBJ2-5|NA|NA|TRBV5-5
CASSLAVQGETQYF
TGTGCCAGCAGCTTGGCCGTCCAGGGCGAGACCCAGTACTTC
>TRBJ1-3|TRBD1|NA|TRBV7-2
CASSLVPRDSGGTIYF
TGTGCCAGCAGCTTAGTACCTCGGGACAGTGGGGGCACCATATATTTT
>TRBJ1-5|NA|NA|TRBV2
CASSERAGDGNQPQHF
TGTGCCAGCAGTGAGAGAGCGGGGGACGGCAATCAGCCCCAGCATTTT
>TRBJ1-5|TRBD1|NA|TRBV2
CASSADGTGYQPQHF
TGTGCCAGCAGTGCGGACGGGACAGGCTATCAGCCCCAGCATTTT
>TRBJ2-7|NA|NA|TRBV15
CATSRALRGSRTLYSYEQYF
TGTGCCACCAGCAGAGCCCTCCGGGGGTCCCGGACTCTCTACTCCTACGAGCAGTACTTC
>TRBJ1-5|NA|NA|TRBV21-1
CASSKAIRDSNQPQHF
TGTGCCAGCAGCAAAGCTATCAGAGATAGCAATCAGCCCCAGCATTTT
>TRBJ1-5|TRBD1|NA|TRBV28
CASSLPVRQGRGNQPQHF
TGTGCCAGCAGTTTACCCGTGCGACAGGGTAGGGGCAATCAGCCCCAGCATTTT
>TRBJ2-3|TRBD1|NA|TRBV5-1
CASSLSATGVTDTQYF
TGCGCCAGCAGCTTGTCTGCGACAGGGGTCACAGATACGCAGTATTTT
>TRBJ1-2|TRBD1|NA|TRBV6-5
CASSQGGGYTF
TGTGCCAGCAGTCAGGGGGGTGGCTACACCTTC
>TRBJ2-5|TRBD1|NA|TRBV11-1
CASSPGTGETQYF
TGTGCCAGCAGCCCCGGGACAGGGGAGACCCAGTACTTC
>TRBJ2-1|TRBD2|NA|TRBV28
CASSLRLAGGGEQFF
TGTGCCAGCAGTTTACGACTAGCGGGAGGTGGTGAGCAGTTCTTC
>TRBJ1-4|NA|NA|TRBV28
CASSLEAGAGEKLFF
TGTGCCAGCAGTTTAGAAGCGGGGGCTGGTGAAAAACTGTTTTTT
>TRBJ2-1|NA|NA|TRBV7-3
CASSLLTAGNGAEQFF
TGTGCCAGCAGCTTATTAACGGCGGGGAACGGGGCTGAGCAGTTCTTC
>TRBJ2-1|NA|NA|TRBV25-1
CASRDWFGEQFF
TGTGCCAGCAGGGACTGGTTTGGTGAGCAGTTCTTC
>TRBJ2-1|TRBD2|NA|TRBV19
CASSPLEREYNEQFF
TGTGCCAGTAGCCCTCTTGAGCGGGAGTACAATGAGCAGTTCTTC